This is a list of T cell receptor beta chains from one sample in a study of control samples from healthy donors and cancer patients. Here immunoSEQ multiplex PCR was the method, and the copy in TCRdb shows in-frame clones only, minus some. The sample carries about 140,000 clones, roughly 94% recorded once. Sequences were obtained from blood. These receptors originate from a man in his forties in good health. The CDR3 runs from the conserved cysteine through the conserved F or W. The D gene is left open where the match is weak. Size is omitted from some rows. Given values are once, few, many or a class for expanded clones.

CASRRTDTQYF,TGTGCCAGCAGACGCACAGATACGCAGTATTTT,NA,NA,TRBV6-6,TRBJ2-3
CASSPIAGGETGELFF,TGTGCCAGCTCACCAATAGCAGGGGGCGAAACCGGGGAGCTGTTTTTT,TRBD1,NA,TRBV18,TRBJ2-2
CASSPKTVQLAYEQYF,TGTGCCAGCAGCCCTAAGACGGTACAGCTAGCCTACGAGCAGTACTTC,NA,once,TRBV7-9,TRBJ2-7
CASSTGNGGYTF,TGTGCCAGCAGTACAGGGAACGGTGGCTACACCTTC,NA,NA,TRBV27,TRBJ1-2
CASSLSIGGETQYF,TGTGCCAGCAGCTTATCTATAGGGGGAGAGACCCAGTACTTC,NA,once,TRBV11-3,TRBJ2-5
CASSYRDRNSPLHF,TGTGCCAGCAGTTACCGGGACAGGAATTCACCCCTCCACTTT,TRBD1,NA,TRBV6-2/TRBV6-3,TRBJ1-6
CASSEAEQAYQPQHF,TGTGCCAGCAGTGAAGCTGAGCAGGCCTATCAGCCCCAGCATTTT,NA,NA,TRBV2,TRBJ1-5
CASSNRGSGNTIYF,TGTGCCAGCAGCAACAGGGGCTCTGGAAACACCATATATTTT,TRBD1,NA,TRBV14,TRBJ1-3
CASSHGRPRGLSSYEQYF,TGTGCCAGCAGCCACGGCCGTCCCCGGGGGCTTTCCTCCTACGAGCAGTACTTC,NA,NA,TRBV7-8,TRBJ2-7
CASSLASGRVHNEQFF,TGCGCCAGCAGCTTGGCGAGCGGGAGGGTACACAATGAGCAGTTCTTC,TRBD2,NA,TRBV5-1,TRBJ2-1
CASSRTSAYNEQFF,TGCGCCAGCAGTAGGACTAGCGCCTACAATGAGCAGTTCTTC,TRBD2,NA,TRBV10-2,TRBJ2-1
CASSLERATSGQKLFF,TGTGCCAGCAGCTTAGAGCGAGCCACCTCGGGGCAAAAACTGTTTTTT,NA,NA,TRBV11-2,TRBJ1-4
CASSLASYEQYF,TGTGCCAGCAGCTTGGCTTCATACGAGCAGTACTTC,NA,NA,TRBV5-6,TRBJ2-7
CSAGTSTPLHF,TGCAGTGCCGGAACCTCGACACCCCTCCACTTT,NA,once,TRBV20-1,TRBJ1-6
CASSHLLGRNTIYF,TGTGCCAGCAGTCACTTGCTGGGCCGAAACACCATATATTTT,NA,NA,TRBV6-6,TRBJ1-3
CASSVGGLTYEQYF,TGTGCCAGCAGCGTAGGAGGCCTCACCTACGAGCAGTACTTC,NA,NA,TRBV9,TRBJ2-7
CASNLAGTNTEAFF,TGTGCCAGCAATCTTGCAGGAACGAACACTGAAGCTTTCTTT,NA,NA,TRBV2,TRBJ1-1
CASSLERGTNEKLFF,TGTGCCAGCAGCTTAGAGAGAGGGACTAATGAAAAACTGTTTTTT,NA,NA,TRBV7-9,TRBJ1-4
CASSLVPGQNYGYTF,TGTGCCAGCAGCTTAGTACCCGGACAGAACTATGGCTACACCTTC,NA,NA,TRBV7-9,TRBJ1-2
CASSLVGTGINTGELFF,TGTGCCAGCAGCCTCGTCGGGACAGGGATTAACACCGGGGAGCTGTTTTTT,TRBD1,NA,TRBV4-2,TRBJ2-2
CATSDLRGRAGELFF,TGTGCCACCAGTGATTTGAGGGGCAGGGCCGGGGAGCTGTTTTTT,NA,few,TRBV24-1,TRBJ2-2
CASSDSMNTEAFF,TGTGCCAGCAGTGACTCGATGAACACTGAAGCTTTCTTT,NA,few,TRBV6-4,TRBJ1-1
CASSSRGSGTQYF,TGTGCCAGCAGCTCTAGGGGGAGCGGTACGCAGTATTTT,NA,NA,TRBV11-1,TRBJ2-3
CASSQASSAIYGYTF,TGTGCCAGCAGCCAAGCTAGTAGTGCGATCTATGGCTACACCTTC,NA,NA,TRBV14,TRBJ1-2
CASSPDREQFF,TGTGCCAGCAGTCCCGACAGGGAGCAGTTCTTC,NA,NA,TRBV7-9,TRBJ2-1
CASSPRWAPGKEGYTF,TGCGCCAGCAGCCCAAGATGGGCCCCTGGGAAGGAAGGCTACACCTTC,NA,NA,TRBV4-1,TRBJ1-2
CASSVSPRESRNEKLFF,TGTGCCAGCAGCGTAAGTCCTAGAGAGTCTCGGAATGAAAAACTGTTTTTT,NA,NA,TRBV9,TRBJ1-4
CASSIGGTLTYNEQFF,TGTGCCAGTAGTATAGGAGGGACCCTCACCTACAATGAGCAGTTCTTC,NA,NA,TRBV19,TRBJ2-1
CASKGQKGEKLFF,TGCGCCAGCAAGGGACAGAAAGGTGAAAAACTGTTTTTT,TRBD1,NA,TRBV5-1,TRBJ1-4
CASSARSGGAPDTQYF,TGTGCCAGCAGCGCCCGAAGCGGGGGGGCTCCAGATACGCAGTATTTT,TRBD2,NA,TRBV9,TRBJ2-3
CASSASGPINRGNTIYF,TGTGCCAGCAGTGCGTCCGGGCCTATAAATCGGGGAAACACCATATATTTT,NA,NA,TRBV6-1,TRBJ1-3
CASSLGSENGYTF,TGTGCCAGCAGCTTGGGGTCGGAGAATGGCTACACCTTC,NA,NA,TRBV5-8,TRBJ1-2
CASSFRGTYGYTF,TGTGCCAGCAGTTTCAGGGGGACCTATGGCTACACCTTC,TRBD1,NA,TRBV27,TRBJ1-2
CASSLMGVRRGNTEAFF,TGTGCCAGCAGCTTGATGGGTGTTAGGAGGGGGAACACTGAAGCTTTCTTT,NA,once,TRBV5-8,TRBJ1-1
CASSLEGANKDTQYF,TGTGCCAGCAGCTTAGAGGGGGCGAACAAAGATACGCAGTATTTT,TRBD1,NA,TRBV11-1,TRBJ2-3
CASSDVTATDNSPLHF,TGCGCCAGCAGTGACGTGACAGCTACTGATAATTCACCCCTCCACTTT,NA,NA,TRBV10-2,TRBJ1-6
CASTLTGGTGQPQHF,TGTGCCAGCACCTTGACAGGGGGGACCGGTCAGCCCCAGCATTTT,TRBD1,NA,TRBV27,TRBJ1-5
CASSQGVIWVITEAFF,TGCGCCAGCAGCCAAGGTGTTATCTGGGTGATAACTGAAGCTTTCTTT,NA,NA,TRBV4-1,TRBJ1-1
CASSSGRKTEAFF,TGTGCCAGCAGTTCAGGGAGGAAGACTGAAGCTTTCTTT,NA,NA,TRBV12-3/TRBV12-4,TRBJ1-1
CATSDSGSQETQYF,TGTGCCACCAGTGATAGCGGGTCCCAAGAGACCCAGTACTTC,NA,NA,TRBV24-1,TRBJ2-5
CASSFGASYEQYF,TGTGCCAGCAGCTTTGGAGCTTCCTACGAGCAGTACTTC,NA,NA,TRBV11-2,TRBJ2-7
CASSRQGNTEAFF,TGTGCCAGCAGCCGACAGGGGAACACTGAAGCTTTCTTT,TRBD1,NA,TRBV7-3,TRBJ1-1
CASSNRLAGASDTQYF,TGTGCCAGCAGTAACCGACTAGCGGGAGCCTCAGATACGCAGTATTTT,TRBD2,NA,TRBV6-2/TRBV6-3,TRBJ2-3
CASSLGRGANVLTF,TGTGCCAGTTCCCTGGGGAGAGGGGCCAACGTCCTGACTTTC,NA,NA,TRBV5-6,TRBJ2-6
CASNPGRPYEQYF,TGTGCCAGCAACCCTGGCAGGCCCTACGAGCAGTACTTC,NA,once,TRBV28,TRBJ2-7
CASSIIGLDGLVHEQYF,TGTGCCAGTAGTATTATCGGTTTGGACGGCTTAGTCCACGAGCAGTACTTC,NA,NA,TRBV19,TRBJ2-7
CASSLSGTDTQYF,TGTGCCAGCAGCTTAAGCGGCACAGATACGCAGTATTTT,NA,once,TRBV7-3,TRBJ2-3
CASTPGKLGTEAFF,TGTGCCAGCACTCCCGGCAAACTGGGCACTGAAGCTTTCTTT,NA,NA,TRBV25-1,TRBJ1-1
CASSSRLGDTGELFF,TGTGCCAGCAGCTCAAGGTTAGGAGACACCGGGGAGCTGTTTTTT,NA,NA,TRBV11-2,TRBJ2-2
CASSLTGEAGYTF,TGTGCCAGCAGTTTAACAGGGGAAGCTGGCTACACCTTC,TRBD1,NA,TRBV12-3/TRBV12-4,TRBJ1-2
CASSFAWGYGYTF,TGTGCCAGCAGTTTTGCCTGGGGCTATGGCTACACCTTC,NA,NA,TRBV12-3/TRBV12-4,TRBJ1-2
CASSADRGPYGYTF,TGTGCCAGCAGCGCCGACAGGGGGCCCTATGGCTACACCTTC,TRBD1,NA,TRBV7-2,TRBJ1-2
CASSSMGQGLNSPLHF,TGTGCCAGCAGCTCCATGGGCCAGGGTTTAAATTCACCCCTCCACTTT,NA,NA,TRBV11-2,TRBJ1-6